This T cell receptor beta chain was sequenced for a study of blood T cell repertoires in COVID-19. Study-level information: The cDNA or gDNA used as material had been derived from T cells, B-cell-depleted T cells, or PBMCs.

Among Cohort 3 donors, those recovered had two negative PCRs, clearance, or symptom resolution. In the source study's methods: Amplification of reference gene primers was used by the study to estimate nucleated cell counts. Clones were read by immunoSEQ multiplex PCR, and TCRdb kept only the in-frame ones, dropping some. V and J calls and clone size come straight from that table; D and trimming were deduced from the DNA. The table lists roughly 500,000 clones, around nine tenths of them singletons. This clone was seen a handful of times. This sequence originates from a woman in her fifties or sixties who had recovered from COVID-19. The sequencing input was PBMCs or T cells enriched from blood (not recorded which).

CDR3 protein: CASSSGQGRQPQHF. In DNA form, the CDR3 reads TGTGCCAGCAGCTCGGGACAGGGTCGTCAGCCCCAGCATTTT. The chain is built from TRBV5-6 and TRBJ1-5; TRBD1 aligns across 9 bases. The CDR3 is 14 amino acids. V gave up 3 bases and J gave up 6 bases; unmatched junction bases: 4. CDR1 is SGHDT and CDR2 is YYEEEE in the germline V gene.